The sample holds a few counts of the clone carrying this T cell receptor beta chain. CDR3 length equals 13 residues. In germline, CDR1 is LNHDA, CDR2 SQIVND (reference sequence). Trimming took off 8 bases at V and 4 bases at J, with 12 bases between the two ends. The table came from immunoSEQ multiplex PCR; TCRdb's copy has only in-frame clones and leaves some out. Here the sample spans around 38,000 clones, about 76% being singletons. This entry belongs to a study of PD-1 blockade in mismatch repair-deficient tumors. The sequence derives from an adult with mismatch repair-deficient cancer. This sequence joins TRBV19 and TRBJ1-5; no clear D gene. The source was peripheral blood, collected 4 weeks after starting pembrolizumab. The CDR3 DNA follows: TGTGCCAGTCAGGAAGTGGGTAATCAGCCCCAGCATTTT. Its translation: CASQEVGNQPQHF.